A single sample is the source of the 32 T cell receptor beta chains below, sequenced in a study of response to subunit inactivated influenza vaccine. Each CDR3 protein is one row after TCRdb ran MiXCR on the RT-PCR reads. This sample yields about 570,000 distinct CDR3 sequences, of which roughly 10% are seen a single time; roughly 9.6% belongs to the top ten. The sample was also reused in another study, on T cells expressing NK-cell markers. As that study records: TCR beta libraries carry UMIs added by 5'RACE template switching.

The sequenced sample was PBMCs from blood, obtained on the day of vaccination. These receptors were taken from a man aged 50-59 years who received an inactivated influenza vaccine.

This clonotype has more than one count but fewer than ten. The chain couples TRBV7-2 to TRBJ2-6; no reliable D call. With 0 bases removed from V and 1 base from J, the gap between germline ends came to 10 bases. Per germline, CDR1 SGHTA and CDR2 FQGNSA. The CDR3 has 17 residues. The CDR3 loop is CASSLAGRPSGANVLTF. Here the CDR3 DNA reads TGTGCCAGCAGCTTAGCGGGTCGACCATCTGGGGCCAACGTCCTGACTTTC.

The rearrangement joins TRBV6-1 to TRBJ2-7; D tentatively reads TRBD1 or TRBD2 (5 bases each). The germline gives CDR1 MNHNS, CDR2 SASEGT. This CDR3 contains 18 residues. V was cut by 0 bases and J by 6 bases, with 24 bases left in between. The CDR3: CASSEALPGRLRNREQYF. The CDR3 DNA follows: TGTGCCAGCAGTGAAGCGCTTCCGGGACGGCTTAGAAATCGCGAGCAGTACTTC.

This clonotype was observed at least ten times. This chain connects TRBV7-9 to TRBJ2-7; no reliable D call. The V and J ends lost 0 bases and 3 bases respectively, with 9 bases between them. The CDR3 extends over 14 amino acids. Germline values: CDR1 SEHNR, CDR2 FQNEAQ (reference sequence). CDR3: CASSLAKEFYEQYF. The CDR3 DNA follows: TGTGCCAGCAGCTTAGCCAAGGAGTTCTACGAGCAGTACTTC.

V usage is TRBV14 and J usage is TRBJ2-2; D might be TRBD2 (5 bases). This CDR3 comprises 18 residues. Trimming shortened V by 1 base and J by 2 bases, and 17 bases separated the two germline ends. Germline lookup yields CDR1 SGHDN and CDR2 FVKESK. CDR3 residues: CASSQVTGWGDNTGELFF. The DNA for the CDR3 is TGTGCCAGCAGCCAAGTCACGGGTTGGGGAGATAACACCGGGGAGCTGTTTTTT.

This clonotype was seen repeatedly, ten times or more. This rearrangement joins TRBV5-8 to TRBJ2-3, with TRBD2 identical over 10 bases. The J segment lost 6 bases and the V segment lost 0 bases, leaving 1 base of the junction unmatched. The CDR3 is made up of 14 amino acids. Germline V gives CDR1 SGHTS, CDR2 YDEGEE. CDR3 in amino acids: CASSLASGSDTQYF. DNA for the CDR3: TGTGCCAGCAGCTTGGCTAGCGGGAGTGATACGCAGTATTTT.

The chain uses TRBV10-2 and TRBJ1-1; tentatively, D is TRBD1 (5 bases). This CDR3 is built from 14 residues. Trimming cost V 1 base and J 1 base, with 7 bases left between them. Germline lookup yields CDR1 WSHSY and CDR2 SAAADI. This CDR3 is CASSELGGNTEAFF. In nucleotides, the CDR3 is TGCGCCAGCAGTGAGTTGGGGGGGAACACTGAAGCTTTCTTT.

The chain carries TRBV4-2 and TRBJ1-3; D not certain. This CDR3 comprises 14 residues. The germline V gene encodes CDR1 LGHNA and CDR2 YNFKEQ. V was pared by 3 bases and J by 4 bases, with 10 bases between. The CDR3 coding sequence is TGTGCCAGCAGCCAGGGGTTTGAGGGAAACACCATATATTTT. This gives the protein CASSQGFEGNTIYF.

The V and J genes are TRBV25-1 and TRBJ1-6, with 9 bases identical to TRBD1. Germline V lookup: CDR1 MGHDK, CDR2 SYGVNS. This CDR3 is built from 15 residues. Losses at the gene ends were 4 bases for V and 7 bases for J; bases not matched to a gene: 5. In DNA form, the CDR3 reads TGTGCCAGCAGTGGGTGGGACAGGGAGAATTCACCCCTCCACTTT. Its protein product is CASSGWDRENSPLHF.

This clonotype was detected a few times. The gene calls are TRBV12-3 or TRBV12-4 and TRBJ1-3; 9 bases fit TRBD1. The CDR3 runs 15 residues. V shed 1 base, J shed 2 bases, and the junction held 0 bases outside the gene matches. The DNA for the CDR3 is TGTGCCAGCAGTTTAGGGACAGGGGCTGGAAACACCATATATTTT. Translating it yields CASSLGTGAGNTIYF.

This clonotype was observed many times. The chain recombines TRBV5-1 with TRBJ1-3; 10 nucleotides line up with TRBD1. Germline V gene sequence: CDR1 SGHRS, CDR2 YFSETQ. The J segment lost 1 base and the V segment lost 5 bases, leaving 6 bases of the junction unmatched. CDR3 length: 16 residues. The CDR3 reads CASRLTGGNSGNTIYF. DNA for the CDR3: TGCGCCAGCAGATTGACAGGGGGCAATTCTGGAAACACCATATATTTT.

This clonotype has just a few counts. The V and J genes are TRBV9 and TRBJ2-5; weak D call: TRBD1 (6 bases). V shed 4 bases and J shed 2 bases, with 15 bases lying between them. The CDR3 is made up of 15 amino acids. Germline V gene lookup returns CDR1 SGDLS and CDR2 YYNGEE. The CDR3 protein is CASSSSGGGQETQYF. CDR3 nucleotide sequence: TGTGCCAGCAGCTCTAGTGGGGGCGGGCAAGAGACCCAGTACTTC.

There are a few counts of this clonotype. The chain uses TRBV12-3 or TRBV12-4 and TRBJ2-1; TRBD2 matches at 13 bases. There are 16 residues in the CDR3. With V trimmed by 2 bases and J by 7 bases, 5 bases remained unmatched. In DNA form, the CDR3 reads TGTGCCAGCAGTTTACTAGGACTAGCGGGGGCTAATGAGCAGTTCTTC. It encodes CASSLLGLAGANEQFF.

This chain connects TRBV9 to TRBJ2-1; 9 nucleotides align to TRBD2. J gave up 15 bases and V 0 bases, and 7 bases lay outside the gene matches. Germline values: CDR1 SGDLS, CDR2 YYNGEE. CDR3 length: 13 residues. CDR3 amino acids: CASSVVAGVPPFF. The CDR3 region has the DNA TGTGCCAGCAGCGTAGTAGCGGGAGTCCCTCCGTTCTTC.

This chain connects TRBV15 to TRBJ2-7, with 12 bases identical to TRBD1. Germline assignment: CDR1 LNHNV and CDR2 YYDKDF (reference sequence). The CDR3 has 15 amino acids. V lost 1 base and J lost 5; bases outside the gene matches: 3. The CDR3 DNA sequence: TGTGCCACCAGCAGAGGGGGGACAGGGGGCAACGAGCAGTACTTC. It translates to CATSRGGTGGNEQYF.

CDR3 residues: CASSQDARVGKNIQYF. DNA for the CDR3: TGCGCCAGCAGCCAAGACGCCAGAGTGGGCAAAAACATTCAGTACTTC. The chain joins TRBV4-3 to TRBJ2-4; the D is unclear. With 0 bases removed from V and 3 bases from J, the gap between germline ends came to 12 bases. The CDR3 spans 16 residues. From germline, CDR1 is LGHNA and CDR2 YSLEER.

The rearrangement links TRBV27 to TRBJ2-7, with 7 bases that match TRBD2. The CDR3 extends over 15 amino acids. V shed 3 bases, J shed 0 bases, and the junction held 5 bases outside the gene matches. Germline-derived CDR1 and CDR2 are MNHEY and SMNVEV (reference sequence). The CDR3 loop reads CASSFSSGGSYEQYF. The CDR3 DNA is TGTGCCAGCAGTTTCAGCTCGGGGGGCTCCTACGAGCAGTACTTC.

This clonotype was observed a few times. The chain couples TRBV20-1 to TRBJ2-7; 7 bases match TRBD1. This CDR3 comprises 14 residues. Germline V CDR1 and CDR2: DFQATT, SNEGSKA (reference sequence). The junction had 7 bases not matched to a gene; V was cut back by 5 bases and J by 0 bases. The CDR3: CSARDSTRSYEQYF. Written as DNA, the CDR3 is TGCAGTGCTCGGGACAGTACCCGCTCCTACGAGCAGTACTTC.

The J gene is TRBJ1-6, the V gene TRBV28, with TRBD1 matching 8 bases. This CDR3 is built from 18 residues. J was trimmed by 4 bases and V by 6 bases; bases with no gene match: 14. Per the germline V gene, CDR1 is MDHEN and CDR2 is SYDVKM. DNA for the CDR3: TGTGCCAGCAGCATTCCTGCCCCCGACAGGGGATATAATTCACCCCTCCACTTT. This sequence encodes CASSIPAPDRGYNSPLHF.

V gene TRBV2 combines with J gene TRBJ1-5, with D maybe TRBD1 (6 bases). The length of the CDR3 is 17 residues. V was shortened by 6 bases and J by 0 bases, with 18 bases between the two germline ends. Germline CDR1 is SNHLY and CDR2 is FYNNEI. The CDR3 spells CASSVGTLIYSNQPQHF. DNA of the CDR3: TGTGCCAGCAGCGTCGGGACATTAATTTATAGCAATCAGCCCCAGCATTTT.

The V gene is TRBV5-1, the J gene TRBJ2-7; D is perhaps TRBD2 (5 bases). Deletions cut 2 bases from V and 2 bases from J, with 14 bases between. The germline gives CDR1 SGHRS, CDR2 YFSETQ. The CDR3 has 15 amino acids. DNA of the CDR3: TGCGCCAGCAGCTTATCGGCTAGCCTCACCTACGAGCAGTACTTC. This gives the protein CASSLSASLTYEQYF.

The chain has TRBV6-2 or TRBV6-3 and TRBJ2-5; possibly TRBD2 for D (7 bases). The CDR3 totals 14 residues. Trimming cost V 6 bases and J 5 bases, with 16 bases left between them. CDR1 is MNHEY and CDR2 is SVGEGT in the germline V gene. CDR3 in DNA: TGTGCCAGCAGCGTGGGAGGGGGTCCGGAGACCCAGTACTTC. It yields the protein CASSVGGGPETQYF.

This clonotype was detected once. The chain joins TRBV4-2 to TRBJ2-7; no reliable D call. CDR1 and CDR2 (germline): LGHNA, YNFKEQ. Trimming pared 0 bases from V and 0 bases from J, leaving 9 bases between. The CDR3 is 15 residues long. CDR3 sequence (DNA): TGTGCCAGCAGCCAAGAATCCAGGAACTCCTACGAGCAGTACTTC. Translated, it gives CASSQESRNSYEQYF.

The chain has TRBV6-6 and TRBJ2-1; the match to TRBD2 covers 8 bases. The germline gives CDR1 MNHNY, CDR2 SVGAGI (reference sequence). The CDR3 totals 12 residues. The trim removed 6 bases at V and 9 bases at J, leaving 4 bases unmatched. The CDR3 DNA is TGTGCCAGCAGCCCGACTAGCGTTGAGCAGTTCTTC. Amino acid sequence: CASSPTSVEQFF.

This clonotype was recorded a few times. This rearrangement joins TRBV29-1 to TRBJ2-7; D perhaps matches TRBD1 (5 bases). CDR3 length equals 14 residues. Germline-derived CDR1 and CDR2 are SQVTM and ANQGSEA. V lost 5 bases and J 2 bases, leaving 16 bases between the germline ends. Written as DNA, the CDR3 is TGCAGCGTTACTGACAGAAGCCCGGCCTACGAGCAGTACTTC. This encodes CSVTDRSPAYEQYF.

The chain links TRBV29-1 to TRBJ2-5, with 9 positions matching TRBD2. The CDR3 has 13 amino acids. Germline CDR1 SQVTM, CDR2 ANQGSEA. Germline trimming cut 3 bases from V and 5 bases from J; bases unmatched to any gene: 4. CDR3 region: CSVDGTSRETQYF. CDR3 DNA: TGCAGCGTTGACGGGACTAGCCGGGAGACCCAGTACTTC.

V is TRBV2 and J is TRBJ2-7; 7 nucleotides align to TRBD1. The CDR3 is 13 amino acids. The V gene's germline CDR1 is SNHLY and CDR2 FYNNEI. Trimming at V came to 6 bases and at J to 6 bases, leaving 8 bases not matched to a gene. CDR3 sequence: CASRETGKGEQYF. Here the CDR3 DNA reads TGTGCCAGCAGAGAGACAGGGAAAGGCGAGCAGTACTTC.

This rearrangement joins TRBV28 to TRBJ2-2; D uncertain. CDR3 length: 17 residues. CDR1 MDHEN and CDR2 SYDVKM come from the germline V gene. Deletions cut 8 bases from V and 3 bases from J, with 22 bases between. DNA for the CDR3: TGTGCCAGCTCAGGCAAGACACGAACCTCCCACACCGGGGAGCTGTTTTTT. This sequence encodes CASSGKTRTSHTGELFF.

The chain carries TRBV20-1 and TRBJ2-7; 7 nucleotides align to TRBD1. CDR3 size: 16 residues. Germline V gene sequence: CDR1 DFQATT, CDR2 SNEGSKA (reference sequence). The junction had 10 bases not matched to a gene; V was cut back by 0 bases and J by 2 bases. The CDR3 nucleotides read TGCAGTGCTAGAGATACTTCCGGGACAGACACCTACGAGCAGTACTTC. This codes for CSARDTSGTDTYEQYF.

This clonotype has more than one count but fewer than ten. This sequence joins TRBV29-1 and TRBJ1-1; tentative D call: TRBD1 (6 bases). This CDR3 has 12 residues. With 1 base removed from V and 4 bases from J, the gap between germline ends came to 7 bases. Germline assignment: CDR1 SQVTM and CDR2 ANQGSEA. CDR3 residues: CSVEGGGTEAFF. CDR3 DNA: TGCAGCGTTGAAGGAGGGGGCACTGAAGCTTTCTTT.

The chain employs TRBV20-1 and TRBJ2-7, with 7 nucleotides matching TRBD2. Germline lookup yields CDR1 DFQATT and CDR2 SNEGSKA (reference sequence). This CDR3 contains 14 residues. V shed 4 bases, J shed 2 bases, and the junction held 8 bases outside the gene matches. The CDR3 region is CSAIIPGGTYEQYF. DNA for the CDR3: TGCAGTGCTATTATTCCGGGAGGCACCTACGAGCAGTACTTC.

The rearrangement links TRBV12-3 or TRBV12-4 to TRBJ1-5; D may be TRBD1 (5 bases). The CDR3 sequence is 17 residues long. The V gene lost 5 bases and the J gene lost 5 bases, with 22 bases spanning the gap. Here the CDR3 DNA reads TGTGCCAGCAGTGCCCCTGGGGGGAAGGTGTCCGATCAGCCCCAGCATTTT. Protein product: CASSAPGGKVSDQPQHF.

The sample holds a few counts of this clonotype. J is TRBJ2-1 and V is TRBV11-2; 8 nucleotides line up with TRBD2. Germline CDR1 is SGHAT and CDR2 is FQNNGV. V gave up 4 bases and J gave up 4 bases; unmatched junction bases: 15. The CDR3 is 18 amino acids. CDR3 region: CASSSPRSGAGVYNEQFF. CDR3 bases: TGTGCCAGCAGCTCACCCAGAAGTGGAGCGGGAGTTTACAATGAGCAGTTCTTC.